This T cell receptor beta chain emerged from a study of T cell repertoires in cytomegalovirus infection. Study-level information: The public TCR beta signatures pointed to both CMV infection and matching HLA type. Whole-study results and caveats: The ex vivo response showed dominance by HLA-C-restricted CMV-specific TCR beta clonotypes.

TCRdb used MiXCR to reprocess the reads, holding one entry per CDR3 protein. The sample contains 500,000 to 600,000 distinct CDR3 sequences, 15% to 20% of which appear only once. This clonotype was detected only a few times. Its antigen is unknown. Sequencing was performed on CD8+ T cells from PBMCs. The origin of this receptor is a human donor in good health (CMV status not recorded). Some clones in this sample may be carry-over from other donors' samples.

Here the CDR3 reads CASSIWVAGGEETQYF. The CDR3 coding sequence is TGTGCCAGTAGTATCTGGGTGGCGGGAGGTGAGGAGACCCAGTACTTC. V usage is TRBV19 and J usage is TRBJ2-5, with 8 bases identical to TRBD2. Germline V CDR1 and CDR2: LNHDA, SQIVND (reference sequence). The CDR3 runs to 16 residues. Trimming cost V 3 bases and J 5 bases; bases outside gene matches: 11.